The clone carrying this T cell receptor beta chain has only a few counts. What it binds is not known. The data originate from a study of cytomegalovirus exposure and HLA in healthy donors. Study-wide results and caveats: There were reportedly fewer N-insertions in an Asian-associated ancestry cluster than the approximately 670-donor mean, in a later analysis. CMV serostatus was the only immune exposure information that was available. Common viral pathogens seemed to be connected with several of the most significant clusters, according to a later analysis.

The CDR3 totals 12 residues. V lost 3 bases and J lost 5, with 9 bases in between. Germline lookup yields CDR1 SGHDT and CDR2 YYEEEE. The PCR used 60 Vbeta and 13 Jbeta primers. Data came from immunoSEQ multiplex PCR; TCRdb stores just in-frame clones and leaves some out. Of 150,000 to 200,000 clones listed, over 60% are singletons. This TCR was sampled from a woman aged 30 to 39 in good health and CMV-seronegative. V is TRBV5-6 and J is TRBJ2-7, with D hard to call. Source material: PBMCs. CDR3 amino acids: CASSSYPHEQYF. The CDR3, as DNA: TGTGCCAGCAGCTCCTATCCCCACGAGCAGTACTTC.